This T cell receptor (beta chain) was identified in a study of tumor-infiltrating lymphocytes in primary liver carcinoma (dated by TCRdb to the late 2010s). As for the study more broadly: Of the five patients (three men and two women, aged 30 to 69 years), four had hepatocellular carcinoma and one had combined HCC and intrahepatic cholangiocarcinoma. A total of some 35 specimens from 5 patients went through TCRbeta repertoire sequencing, namely 25 tumor regions, 5 adjacent noncancerous liver tissues and 5 peripheral blood samples. Tumors of the five patients were stage T1-T3 N0M0 with maximum diameters of roughly 4 to 11 cm. For each liver tumor, the study sampled five regions along with adjacent normal tissue and blood, and applied TCRbeta repertoire sequencing, expression microarrays and whole-exome sequencing. Roughly 3.5 to 7.5 million productive TCRbeta reads were obtained per sample, and no significant difference in read depth was found between tissue types. To link TCRbeta repertoire diversity to the local molecular phenotype, the roughly 24 tumor region samples were profiled with Agilent mRNA microarrays. Repertoires from technical replicates were highly reproducible, with mean shared-clone rates about 0.91 and correlation coefficients above 0.98. Overall study outcomes, separate from this receptor: Only a few patients were included in the study, and the authors note that the findings should be validated in a larger study. The top 250 clones made up a significantly larger repertoire fraction in tumors than in blood (p = 0.039). Pairs of tumor regions showed greater repertoire overlap (mean approximately 35%) than tumor-adjacent pairs (17%) or tumor-blood pairs (approximately 15%), which is consistent with antigen-driven expansion. Only about 8-24% of top clones were present in all five regions of a tumor, suggesting spatial heterogeneity of tumor-infiltrating T cells. Because sequencing covered only the TCR beta chain and unpaired alpha chains were not captured, true repertoire diversity is likely underestimated. Since the samples were bulk and unsorted, there was no way to compare CD4+ and CD8+ T cell repertoires.

This clonotype has a handful of counts. The clone's antigen remains unknown. Qualities for individual bases were not recorded, and no much larger clone is one base off. Trimmed from V: 4 bases; trimmed from J: 9 bases; junction bases lacking a gene match: 13. CDR1 SGHRS and CDR2 YFSETQ are derived from the germline V gene. The CDR3 measures 16 amino acids from cysteine to phenylalanine. Only the CDR3 region is kept as DNA, spanning 48 bases read in frame from base 1. Without any cell sorting, total RNA and DNA were co-extracted from approximately 22-30 mg of bulk tissue using the AllPrep DNA/RNA mini kit. About 5 patients with histopathologically diagnosed primary liver carcinoma underwent surgical resection in China between late 2015 and 2016. Patients had chronic HBV infection and were treatment-naive at sampling. Five spatially separated regions were sampled per tumor: superior, inferior, left-lateral and right-lateral poles, plus the tumor centre. Histological examination found more than 80% viable tumor cells in every tumor sample. Pieces of fresh tumor and adjacent tissue were cut in half, with one half kept in RNAlater at -80 degrees C and the other half sent for histology.

Using a constant-region primer and ProtoScript II reverse transcriptase, TCRbeta-specific cDNA was reverse-transcribed from about 540 ng total RNA. Construction of the TCRbeta libraries relied on three nested rounds of multiplex PCR, following a slightly modified ARM-PCR procedure. Each of the first two PCR rounds ran for about 9 cycles and used multiplex TRBV1-TRBV30 forward primers together with a Cbeta reverse primer. Sample barcodes and Illumina adapters were added in a final 25-cycle PCR using Deep VentR polymerase. Before sequencing, amplicons of 200-500 bp were purified from gel using a QIAquick gel extraction kit. An Illumina HiSeq 2500 was used to sequence the TCRbeta amplicons, generating 250-bp paired-end reads. As for the original processing: Reads were quality-trimmed with Trimmomatic v0.33, and paired reads were merged with FLASH v1.2.11 to recover full CDR3 sequences. MiGEC v1.2.1b assigned V, D and J germline segments to the rearranged TCRbeta sequences. Clonotype statistics and Shannon-Wiener diversity indices were calculated with VDJtools v1.0.0. To cut down on sampling bias, every analysis after diversity analysis relied on just the 250 most abundant clonotypes from each sample. TCRdb's own reprocessing of the public reads used fastp at Q25 and MiXCR and kept productive beta chains. Every distinct CDR3 protein forms one entry, paired with its most common genes and DNA. What appears here as the V and J calls and clone size reflects TCRdb's work, not the paper's. The sample yields roughly 100,000 distinct CDR3 sequences; 65% to 75% were counted once. The ten largest clones take up 12% of the sample.

This clonotype was obtained from a woman aged 60 to 75 with primary liver carcinoma and hepatitis B virus infection. The chain links TRBV5-1 with TRBJ2-1; 10 nucleotides in the junction match TRBD2. Sequencing used liver tumor tissue from sampling region 2. The sample's cell subset or site label is to be understood as: tumor region T2, inferior pole. The DNA is as follows: TGCGCCAGCAGCCGGGAGTTAGCGGGAGGTTCGGGTGAGCAGTTCTTC. This codes for CASSRELAGGSGEQFF.